A single sample gave rise to the 14 T cell receptor beta chains below, sequenced in a study of blood T cell repertoires in COVID-19. Sequencing was performed with immunoSEQ multiplex PCR; in TCRdb, only in-frame clones are kept and a portion is missing. The repertoire holds hundreds of thousands of clones, with 70% to 90% as singletons. Sequencing was done on a sample of PBMCs or T cells enriched from blood (not recorded which). These receptors originate from a man in his thirties or forties with acute COVID-19.

The rearrangement uses TRBV7-9 and TRBJ2-2; D is perhaps TRBD2 (6 bases). The germline CDR1 and CDR2 sequences are SEHNR and FQNEAQ (reference sequence). Trimming took off 2 bases at V and 7 bases at J, with 23 bases between the two ends. The CDR3 extends over 18 amino acids. CDR3 sequence reads: CASSLKAGISIQGGELFF. As DNA, the CDR3 is TGTGCCAGCAGCTTAAAGGCGGGGATATCAATTCAGGGCGGGGAGCTGTTTTTT.

This sequence joins TRBV2 and TRBJ1-2, with a weak D call TRBD1 (6 bases). This CDR3 region has 11 residues. Germline V gene sequence: CDR1 SNHLY, CDR2 FYNNEI. Between the trimmed V and J ends, which lost 5 bases and 8 bases, there was a span of 9 bases. CDR3 DNA: TGTGCCAGCAGTTTGGACAGCGGCTACACCTTC. Protein sequence: CASSLDSGYTF.

The chain carries TRBV14 and TRBJ2-1; D perhaps matches TRBD1 (6 bases). The ends were cut back, 4 bases at V and 9 bases at J, with 19 bases in the middle. This CDR3 has 15 residues. Germline V CDR1 and CDR2: SGHDN, FVKESK. As DNA, the CDR3 is TGTGCCAGCAGCCCGGGTGGGGGCAAACAGGGTGAGCAGTTCTTC. Its protein product is CASSPGGGKQGEQFF.

This chain connects TRBV2 to TRBJ2-4, with TRBD2 matching 7 bases. V trimming: 7 bases; J trimming: 3 bases; junction bases outside the gene matches: 18. The CDR3 has 18 residues. Germline V lookup: CDR1 SNHLY, CDR2 FYNNEI. The CDR3 here is CASIALTDDTSVKNIQYF. CDR3 nucleotides: TGTGCCAGCATCGCTCTGACAGACGACACTAGCGTCAAAAACATTCAGTACTTC. The full variable domain, its missing parts supplied by reference TRBV2 and TRBJ2-4, is EPEVTQTPSHQVTQMGQEVILRCVPISNHLYFYWYRQILGQKVEFLVSFYNNEISEKSEIFDDQFSVERPDGSNFTLKIRSTKLEDSAMYFCASIALTDDTSVKNIQYFGAGTRLSVL.

The chain is built from TRBV9 and TRBJ2-1; weak D call: TRBD2 (5 bases). The CDR3 length is 12 residues. Per the germline V gene, CDR1 is SGDLS and CDR2 is YYNGEE. Trimming left V 3 bases short and J 9 bases short, with 10 bases between. The CDR3 nucleotides read TGTGCCAGCAGCGCCGGGGAGTTTGAGCAGTTCTTC. Residues: CASSAGEFEQFF.

The J gene is TRBJ1-5, the V gene TRBV24-1; no definite D call. The germline V and J ends were trimmed by 1 base and 5 bases, with 8 bases remaining between them. Germline CDR1 KGHDR, CDR2 SFDVKD. This CDR3 contains 14 residues. CDR3 nucleotides: TGTGCCACCAGTGATTTCAACACCTATCAGCCCCAGCATTTT. Translating it yields CATSDFNTYQPQHF.

The rearrangement links TRBV4-1 to TRBJ1-2; D gene uncertain. Germline CDR1 and CDR2: MGHRA and YSYEKL. V was pared by 5 bases and J by 4 bases, with 17 bases between. The CDR3 contains 15 residues. The CDR3 bases are TGCGCCAGCAGCACCGAGGAGGGTAATGGCTATGGCTACACCTTC. This sequence encodes CASSTEEGNGYGYTF.

The count of this clone is one. The chain is built from TRBV9 and TRBJ1-1; D might be TRBD1 (5 bases). This CDR3 has 17 amino acids. Germline V gene data show CDR1 as SGDLS and CDR2 as YYNGEE. The V and J ends lost 0 bases and 1 base respectively, with 16 bases between them. The CDR3 sequence is CASSVDPPGGANTEAFF. CDR3 nucleotides: TGTGCCAGCAGCGTAGACCCCCCCGGAGGGGCGAACACTGAAGCTTTCTTT.

CDR3 nucleotides: TGCAGCGCCCGACTGAATAACTATGGCTACACCTTC. This encodes CSARLNNYGYTF. The chain combines TRBV29-1 with TRBJ1-2; D gene uncertain. CDR3 length: 12 amino acids. From germline, CDR1 is SQVTM and CDR2 ANQGSEA. V lost 7 bases and J lost 1, with 10 bases in between.

J is TRBJ1-4 and V is TRBV2, with 7 bases that match TRBD1. The germline gives CDR1 SNHLY, CDR2 FYNNEI. V lost 7 bases, J lost 4 bases, and 3 bases stayed unmatched. CDR3 length: 13 residues. The CDR3 sequence is CASTRDSNEKLFF. The DNA for the CDR3 is TGTGCCAGCACCAGGGACAGTAATGAAAAACTGTTTTTT.

About this clone itself: Possible read error: a much larger clone is one base away. The sample holds other DNA sequences that translate to the same CDR3. The chain combines TRBV27 with TRBJ1-1; D is uncertain. The V end was cut by 2 bases, the J end by 1 base, with 5 bases between. CDR1 and CDR2 from the germline V gene are MNHEY and SMNVEV (reference sequence). The CDR3 has 13 residues. The CDR3 protein is CASSLRRNTEAFF. The CDR3 bases are TGTGCCAGCAGTTTAAGGAGGAACACTGAAGCTTTCTTT.

The gene calls are TRBV25-1 and TRBJ1-2, with TRBD1 matching over 7 bases. The CDR3 is 13 residues long. V shed 10 bases and J 2 bases; nucleotides not matched to a gene: 7. CDR1 is MGHDK, CDR2 SYGVNS, per germline. CDR3 sequence (DNA): TGTGCCACCCAGGGGGTCGGGAACTATGGCTACACCTTC. Translated: CATQGVGNYGYTF.

This chain joins TRBV3-1 (or the pseudogene TRBV3-2) and TRBJ1-2, with unresolved D. This CDR3 is 15 amino acids long. Germline loops: CDR1 LGHDT, CDR2 YNNKEL (reference sequence). V was shortened by 4 bases and J by 4 bases, with 16 bases between the two germline ends. CDR3 nucleotide sequence: TGTGCCAGCAGCCCCCCCACATCTACGGGCTATGGCTACACCTTC. Translated: CASSPPTSTGYGYTF.

The rearrangement joins TRBV5-1 to TRBJ2-3, with 7 positions matching TRBD2. The trim removed 4 bases at V and 2 bases at J, leaving 4 bases unmatched. CDR1 is SGHRS and CDR2 is YFSETQ in the germline V gene. The CDR3 is made up of 14 amino acids. The CDR3 loop reads CASSESGTTDTQYF. CDR3 DNA: TGCGCCAGCAGCGAAAGCGGGACCACAGATACGCAGTATTTT.